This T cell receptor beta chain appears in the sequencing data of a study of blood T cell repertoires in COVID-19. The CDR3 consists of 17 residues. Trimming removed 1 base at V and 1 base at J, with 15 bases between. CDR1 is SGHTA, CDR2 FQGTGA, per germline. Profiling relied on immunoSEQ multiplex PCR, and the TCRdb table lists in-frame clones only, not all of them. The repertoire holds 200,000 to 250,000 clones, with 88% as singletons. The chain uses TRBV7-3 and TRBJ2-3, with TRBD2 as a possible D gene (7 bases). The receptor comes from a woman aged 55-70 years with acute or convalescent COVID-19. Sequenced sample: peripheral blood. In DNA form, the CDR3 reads TGTGCCAGCAGCTTAATATCGGGGGGCTCAGGCACAGATACGCAGTATTTT. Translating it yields CASSLISGGSGTDTQYF.